This TCR beta chain was recorded in a study of molecular identifiers for immune sequencing clone quantification. Study results and caveats: Spiked-in Jurkat TCR RNA corresponding to one cell was reported as detectable against more than 750,000 naive cells. Whereas clones above 20 RNA copies held under 1% of naive-cell molecules, they held over 98% of effector molecules.

Preparation of the bulk TCR libraries relied on previously described methods and listed TCR primers. TCRdb ran MiXCR on the PCR reads and lists one entry per CDR3 protein. This sample yields tens of thousands of distinct CDR3 sequences, of which 15% to 20% are seen a single time; about 1.5% belongs to the top ten. Naive CD8 T cells underwent sorting with the CD8+CD4-CCR7+CD45RA+ definition. This clonotype was detected many times. What it binds is not known. The germline CDR1 and CDR2 sequences are SEHNR and FQNEAQ (reference sequence). This CDR3 is 14 amino acids long. V lost 6 bases, J lost 0 bases, and 12 bases lay in between.

Material for sequencing was naive CD8+ T cells from blood, with Jurkat cell RNA spiked in. Indicated subset: FACS-sorted CD8+CD4-CCR7+CD45RA+ naive T cells. The source of this sequence is a human donor in good health. Some libraries in this study had Jurkat cell RNA spiked in. This sequence joins TRBV7-9 and TRBJ2-7; no definite D call. CDR3 bases: TGTGCCAGCAGTTCCCCCCCGTCCTCCTACGAGCAGTACTTC. Protein sequence: CASSSPPSSYEQYF.